Listed below are T cell receptor beta chains from one sample, sequenced in a study of T cell repertoires in cytomegalovirus infection. Their recognized antigens are unknown. TCRdb reanalysed the reads using MiXCR and keeps one entry per CDR3 protein. Of hundreds of thousands of distinct CDR3 sequences in the sample, under 35% were seen once. Source: cultured PBMCs, taken from culture after CMV antigen stimulation. Every receptor here comes from a human donor in good health (CMV status not recorded). Some clones in this sample may be carry-over from other donors' samples. Each CDR3 is given with its conserved first and last residue. D genes are given only for firm matches. Some rows mark clone size as missing; the rest say once, few, many or name a class of expanded clone.

v_gene,abundance,j_gene,d_gene,CDR3nt,CDR3aa
TRBV10-2,-,TRBJ2-7,TRBD2,TGCGCCAGCAGTGGGGGGGGAGAGCGGTTCTCCTACGAGCAGTACTTC,CASSGGGERFSYEQYF
TRBV20-1,-,TRBJ2-1,TRBD2,TGCAGTGCTCAGCGGGGGGGGTCCTACAATGAGCAGTTCTTC,CSAQRGGSYNEQFF
TRBV7-2,many,TRBJ1-3,-,TGTGCCAGCAGCTTATCACCGCCGAGGGGAAACACCATATATTTT,CASSLSPPRGNTIYF
TRBV27,few,TRBJ1-6,-,TGTGCCAGCAGTCCTCAGGGTATGAATTCACCCCTCCACTTT,CASSPQGMNSPLHF
TRBV7-9,many,TRBJ2-1,TRBD2,TGTGCCAGCAGCTCGTCGGGGGGCAATGAGCAGTTCTTC,CASSSSGGNEQFF
TRBV6-1,-,TRBJ1-3,-,TGTGCCAGCAGTTACCGTCCAGAGAGCTCTGGAAACACCATATATTTT,CASSYRPESSGNTIYF
TRBV25-1,-,TRBJ1-3,-,TGTGCCAGCAGTGAATGGCGGCCGACCTCTGGAAACACCATATATTTT,CASSEWRPTSGNTIYF
TRBV28,many,TRBJ2-7,-,TGTGCCAGCAGTTCACGCCCCCTTAGCGAGCAGTACTTC,CASSSRPLSEQYF
TRBV29-1,few,TRBJ2-1,TRBD1,TGCAGCGTTCCCGGGACAGGCCTCAATGAGCAGTTCTTC,CSVPGTGLNEQFF
TRBV25-1,-,TRBJ2-7,-,TGTGCCAGCACTCAAACAGGGATAGAGGCCTACGAGCAGTACTTC,CASTQTGIEAYEQYF
TRBV6-5,few,TRBJ2-7,-,TGTGCCAGCAGTTCTGTTTCAGGGGTTAACTCCTACGAGCAGTACTTC,CASSSVSGVNSYEQYF
TRBV27,few,TRBJ2-7,-,TGTGCCAGCAGCAAAACCCCCCGGAGAGGCTACGAGCAGTACTTC,CASSKTPRRGYEQYF
TRBV7-6,few,TRBJ1-1,TRBD1,TGTGCCAGCAGCTTCCGCCGGGACAGGAAAACTGAAGCTTTCTTT,CASSFRRDRKTEAFF
TRBV27,few,TRBJ2-2,-,TGTGCCAGCAAGGCACGGACCCCTCGGAACACCGGGGAGCTGTTTTTT,CASKARTPRNTGELFF
TRBV6-5,few,TRBJ2-3,-,TGTGCCAGCAGTTACTCTACGGGGCTGGGCACAGATACGCAGTATTTT,CASSYSTGLGTDTQYF